The entry below describes one TCR beta chain. Antigen unknown. Vbeta (60) and Jbeta (13) primers were used in the PCR. Using immunoSEQ multiplex PCR, the repertoire was profiled, and TCRdb retains in-frame clones only, with some absent. The sample contains approximately 110,000 clones, around 62% of which appear only once. The record originates from a study of cytomegalovirus exposure and HLA in healthy donors. Whole-study findings and limits: An Asian-associated ancestry cluster reportedly showed fewer N-insertions than the approximately 650-donor mean in a later analysis.

This TCR derives from a young man in good health and CMV-seropositive. The specimen was PBMCs.

The CDR3 here is CASGLDRGWGGPQHF. The CDR3 coding sequence is TGTGCTAGTGGTTTAGACAGGGGCTGGGGTGGGCCCCAGCATTTT. The chain joins TRBV12-5 to TRBJ1-5; 8 nucleotides match TRBD1. The CDR3 has 15 residues. V dropped 3 bases and J dropped 9; count of bases not matched to a gene: 10. Germline-derived CDR1 and CDR2 are LGHNT and FRNRAP.